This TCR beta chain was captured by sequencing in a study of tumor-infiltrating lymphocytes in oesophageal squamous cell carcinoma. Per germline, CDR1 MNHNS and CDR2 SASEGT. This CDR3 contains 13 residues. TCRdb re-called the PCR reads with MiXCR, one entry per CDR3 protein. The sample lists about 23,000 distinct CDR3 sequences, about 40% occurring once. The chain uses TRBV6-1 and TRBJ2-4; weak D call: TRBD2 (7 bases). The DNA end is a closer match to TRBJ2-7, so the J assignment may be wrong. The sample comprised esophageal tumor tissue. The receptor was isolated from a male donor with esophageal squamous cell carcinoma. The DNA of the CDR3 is TGTGCCAGCGATCAGGGGAGGGCTTACGAGCAGTACTTC. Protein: CASDQGRAYEQYF.